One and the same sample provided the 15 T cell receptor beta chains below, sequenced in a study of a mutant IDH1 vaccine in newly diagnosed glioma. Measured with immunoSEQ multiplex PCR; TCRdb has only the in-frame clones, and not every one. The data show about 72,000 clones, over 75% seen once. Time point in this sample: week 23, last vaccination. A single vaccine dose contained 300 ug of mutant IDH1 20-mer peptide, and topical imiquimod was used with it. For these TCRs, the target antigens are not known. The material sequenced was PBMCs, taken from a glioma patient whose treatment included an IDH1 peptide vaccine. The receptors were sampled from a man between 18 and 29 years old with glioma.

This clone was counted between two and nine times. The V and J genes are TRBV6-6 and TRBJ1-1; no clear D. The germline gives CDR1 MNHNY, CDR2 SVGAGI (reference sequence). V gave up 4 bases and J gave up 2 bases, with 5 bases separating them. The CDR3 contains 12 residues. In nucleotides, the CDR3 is TGTGCCAGCAGTTGGAGAAACACTGAAGCTTTCTTT. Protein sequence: CASSWRNTEAFF.

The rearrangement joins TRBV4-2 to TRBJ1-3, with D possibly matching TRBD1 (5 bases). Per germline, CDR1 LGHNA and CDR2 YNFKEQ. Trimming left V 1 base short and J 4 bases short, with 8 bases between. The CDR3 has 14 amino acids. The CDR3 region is CASSQAGSGNTIYF. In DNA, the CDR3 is TGTGCCAGCAGCCAAGCAGGGTCCGGAAACACCATATATTTT.

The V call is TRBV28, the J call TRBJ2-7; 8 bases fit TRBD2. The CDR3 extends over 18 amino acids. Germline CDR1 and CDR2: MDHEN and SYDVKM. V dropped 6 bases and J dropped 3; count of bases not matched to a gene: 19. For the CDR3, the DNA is TGTGCCAGCAGCCACTCTATCCCCGGGAGGGCTGAGTTCTACGAGCAGTACTTC. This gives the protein CASSHSIPGRAEFYEQYF.

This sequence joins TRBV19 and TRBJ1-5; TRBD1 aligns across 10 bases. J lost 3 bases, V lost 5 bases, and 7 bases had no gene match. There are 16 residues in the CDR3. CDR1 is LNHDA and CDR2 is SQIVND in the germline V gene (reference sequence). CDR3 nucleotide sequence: TGTGCCAGTAGTGTCTCCGGGACAGGGGCCAATCAGCCCCAGCATTTT. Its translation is CASSVSGTGANQPQHF.

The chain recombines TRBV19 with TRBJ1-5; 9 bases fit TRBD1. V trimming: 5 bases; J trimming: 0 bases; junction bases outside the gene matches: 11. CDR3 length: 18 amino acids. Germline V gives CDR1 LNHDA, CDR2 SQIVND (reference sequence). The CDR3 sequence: CASSLPSGTGISNQPQHF. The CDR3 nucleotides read TGTGCCAGTAGTCTGCCGTCCGGGACAGGGATTAGCAATCAGCCCCAGCATTTT.

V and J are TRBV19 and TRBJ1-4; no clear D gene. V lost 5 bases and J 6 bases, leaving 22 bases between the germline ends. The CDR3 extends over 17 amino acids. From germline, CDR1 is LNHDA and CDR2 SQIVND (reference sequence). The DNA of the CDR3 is TGTGCCAGTAGTGAGTTGGTTTTGAGATGGGGAGATGAAAAACTGTTTTTT. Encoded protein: CASSELVLRWGDEKLFF.

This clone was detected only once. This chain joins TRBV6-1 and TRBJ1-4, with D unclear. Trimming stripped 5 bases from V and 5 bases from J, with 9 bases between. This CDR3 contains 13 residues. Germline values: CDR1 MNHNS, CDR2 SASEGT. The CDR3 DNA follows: TGTGCCAGCAGTAACGGATTAAATGAAAAACTGTTTTTT. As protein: CASSNGLNEKLFF.

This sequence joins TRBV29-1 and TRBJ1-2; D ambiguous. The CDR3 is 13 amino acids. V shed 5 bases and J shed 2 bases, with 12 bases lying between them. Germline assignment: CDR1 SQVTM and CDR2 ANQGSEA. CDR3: CSVFQRSNYGYTF. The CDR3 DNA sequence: TGCAGCGTTTTTCAGAGGTCCAACTATGGCTACACCTTC.

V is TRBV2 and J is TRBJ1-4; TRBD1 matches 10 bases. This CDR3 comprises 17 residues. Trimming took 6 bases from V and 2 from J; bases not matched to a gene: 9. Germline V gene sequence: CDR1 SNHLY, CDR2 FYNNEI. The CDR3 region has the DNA TGTGCCAGCAGACACGACAGGGGGCGCGATACTAATGAAAAACTGTTTTTT. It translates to CASRHDRGRDTNEKLFF.

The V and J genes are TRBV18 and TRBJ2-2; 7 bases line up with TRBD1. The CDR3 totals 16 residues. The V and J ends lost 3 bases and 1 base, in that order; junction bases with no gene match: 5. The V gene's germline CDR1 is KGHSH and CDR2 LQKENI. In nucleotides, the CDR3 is TGTGCCAGCTCACCGTGGGGACAGAGGAACACCGGGGAGCTGTTTTTT. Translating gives CASSPWGQRNTGELFF.

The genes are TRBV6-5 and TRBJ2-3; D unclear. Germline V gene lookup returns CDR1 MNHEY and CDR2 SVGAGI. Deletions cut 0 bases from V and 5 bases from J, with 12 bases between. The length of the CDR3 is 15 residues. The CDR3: CASSYSSGLVDTQYF. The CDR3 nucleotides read TGTGCCAGCAGTTACTCTTCCGGGCTCGTAGATACGCAGTATTTT.

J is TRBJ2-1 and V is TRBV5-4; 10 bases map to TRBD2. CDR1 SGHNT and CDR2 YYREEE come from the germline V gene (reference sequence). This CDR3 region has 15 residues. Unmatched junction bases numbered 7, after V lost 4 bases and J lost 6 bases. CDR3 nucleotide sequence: TGTGCCAGCAGCCCCGGACTAGCGGAGACCAATGAGCAGTTCTTC. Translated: CASSPGLAETNEQFF.

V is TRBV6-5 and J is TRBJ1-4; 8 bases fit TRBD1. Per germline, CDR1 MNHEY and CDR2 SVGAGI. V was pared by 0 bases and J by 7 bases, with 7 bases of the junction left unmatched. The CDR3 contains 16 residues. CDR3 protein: CASSYSRDRWAEKLFF. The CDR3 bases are TGTGCCAGCAGTTACTCAAGGGACAGGTGGGCTGAAAAACTGTTTTTT.

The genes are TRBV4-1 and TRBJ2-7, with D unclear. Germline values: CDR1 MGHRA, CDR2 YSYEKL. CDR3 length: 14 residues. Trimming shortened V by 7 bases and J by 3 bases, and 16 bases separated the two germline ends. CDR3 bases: TGCGCCAGCAAGACTGACCAAGGATACTACGAGCAGTACTTC. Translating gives CASKTDQGYYEQYF.

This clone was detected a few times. The CDR3, as DNA: TGCAGCGTTATCAAAGACACTGAAGCTTTCTTT. Amino acid sequence: CSVIKDTEAFF. This sequence joins TRBV29-1 and TRBJ1-1; D call uncertain. Deletions cut 5 bases from V and 3 bases from J, with 7 bases between. The CDR3 contains 11 residues. Per germline, CDR1 SQVTM and CDR2 ANQGSEA.